This paragraph covers one T cell receptor beta chain sequence. Naivety among CD8 cells was defined by CD45RO negativity and positive CCR7 selection, thereby excluding terminally differentiated effector memory CD45RA+ cells. CDR1 is MNHEY and CDR2 is SMNVEV in the germline V gene (reference sequence). The CDR3 is 15 residues long. V lost 1 base to trimming and J lost 1 base, with 10 bases between them. This sample was taken from a study of shared clonotypes between healthy human individuals. Profiling relied on immunoSEQ multiplex PCR, and the TCRdb table lists in-frame clones only, not all of them. The sample includes about 820,000 clones, around 93% of them seen just once.

What was sequenced was naive CD8+ T cells sorted from blood. The rearrangement links TRBV27 to TRBJ1-1; possible D gene TRBD1, 5 bases. The receptor was isolated from a man aged 30 to 45 in good health. CDR3 in amino acids: CASSLWAGRNTEAFF. The CDR3 DNA follows: TGTGCCAGCAGTTTATGGGCAGGGAGGAACACTGAAGCTTTCTTT.